This T cell receptor (beta chain) was obtained from a study of beta chain features in type 1 diabetes. Findings of the study overall: At VDJ recombination sites, type 1 diabetes patients had fewer insertions and more deleted nucleotides.

V gave up 3 bases and J gave up 4 bases, with 9 bases separating them. This CDR3 is built from 13 residues. CDR1 is SGHTA, CDR2 FQGTGA, per germline. Sequenced material consisted of expressed TCRB transcripts (all of the isolated RNA was reverse transcribed). Clones were sequenced by immunoSEQ multiplex PCR, and TCRdb holds only the in-frame ones, with some missing. The sample shows 430,000 or so clones, approximately 10% of them seen only once. Note on this clone: Its antigen is unknown.

The clonotype originates from a woman between 18 and 30 years old in good health. V and J are TRBV7-3 and TRBJ1-1; D ambiguous. The sample was naive CD4+ T cells from blood. The DNA of the CDR3 is TGTGCCAGCAGCTTGGAGGCCCTCACTGAAGCTTTCTTT. Protein sequence: CASSLEALTEAFF.